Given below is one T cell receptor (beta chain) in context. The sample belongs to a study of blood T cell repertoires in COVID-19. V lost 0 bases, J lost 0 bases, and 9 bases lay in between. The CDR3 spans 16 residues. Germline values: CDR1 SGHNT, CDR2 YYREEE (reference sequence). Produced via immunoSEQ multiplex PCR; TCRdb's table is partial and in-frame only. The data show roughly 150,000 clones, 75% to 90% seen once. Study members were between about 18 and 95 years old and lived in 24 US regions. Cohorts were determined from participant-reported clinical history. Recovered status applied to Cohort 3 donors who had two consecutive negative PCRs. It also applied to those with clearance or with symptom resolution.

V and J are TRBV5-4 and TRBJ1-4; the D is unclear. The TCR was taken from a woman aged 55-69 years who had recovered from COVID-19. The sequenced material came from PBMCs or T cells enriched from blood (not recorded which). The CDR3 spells CASSLDLVATNEKLFF. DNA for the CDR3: TGTGCCAGCAGCTTGGATTTAGTTGCAACTAATGAAAAACTGTTTTTT.